This T cell receptor (beta chain) was retrieved from a study of long-term antiretroviral therapy in people with HIV. The immunoSEQ assay was v3.0, run at survey level. Sequenced by immunoSEQ multiplex PCR; TCRdb stores in-frame clones only, minus some. The sample holds some 18,000 clones, roughly 87% seen once. CDR3 length: 16 residues. The V end was cut by 7 bases, the J end by 0 bases, with 18 bases between. CDR1 and CDR2 (germline): MGHRA, YSYEKL. This TCR was recovered from a man in his late teens or twenties with HIV. This specimen consisted of unsorted PBMCs, obtained 2.1 years after starting antiretroviral therapy. This chain links TRBV4-1 with TRBJ1-1; the D is unclear. In nucleotides, the CDR3 is TGCGCCAGCAACCAGCCAAGATCCAGCATGAACACTGAAGCTTTCTTT. This codes for CASNQPRSSMNTEAFF.